This T cell receptor (beta chain) was sequenced during a study of beta chain features in type 1 diabetes. Findings and limits, study-wide: A PCR bias possibly favoring shorter templates would apply equally to patients and controls. All four CD4+ subsets of Type 1 diabetes patients contained TCRB CDR3s that were moderately but significantly shorter. Whether HLA type influences TCRB rearrangement remained unresolved here.

Details on this clone: Its specificity is not known.

Investigators reverse transcribed all isolated RNA, so they sequenced expressed TCRB transcripts. The average read count of naive, central memory and regulatory T cell samples was about 3.57 million. TCRdb keeps only in-frame clones here, not all; method: immunoSEQ multiplex PCR. Among about 260,000 clones, around 21% were seen once, and the ten largest hold roughly 0.028%. Via CD45RO/CCR7/CD25/CD127/CD95/CD27, cells of the CD4+ naive, central memory, regulatory and stem cell-like memory subsets were sorted. The V and J ends lost 0 bases and 5 bases respectively, with 12 bases between them. The CDR3 covers 14 residues. Per germline, CDR1 SGHDT and CDR2 YYEEEE.

The sample consisted of naive CD4+ T cells from blood. The genes are TRBV5-6 and TRBJ2-7; D perhaps matches TRBD1 (5 bases). The sequence was collected from a woman aged 40 to 55 with type 1 diabetes. The CDR3 loop reads CASSLGAGPHEQYF. CDR3 sequence (DNA): TGTGCCAGCAGCTTGGGTGCAGGGCCTCACGAGCAGTACTTC. The full variable domain, rest sourced from reference TRBV5-6 and TRBJ2-7, is DAGVTQSPTHLIKTRGQQVTLRCSPKSGHDTVSWYQQALGQGPQFIFQYYEEEERQRGNFPDRFSGHQFPNYSSELNVNALLLGDSALYLCASSLGAGPHEQYFGPGTRLTVT.